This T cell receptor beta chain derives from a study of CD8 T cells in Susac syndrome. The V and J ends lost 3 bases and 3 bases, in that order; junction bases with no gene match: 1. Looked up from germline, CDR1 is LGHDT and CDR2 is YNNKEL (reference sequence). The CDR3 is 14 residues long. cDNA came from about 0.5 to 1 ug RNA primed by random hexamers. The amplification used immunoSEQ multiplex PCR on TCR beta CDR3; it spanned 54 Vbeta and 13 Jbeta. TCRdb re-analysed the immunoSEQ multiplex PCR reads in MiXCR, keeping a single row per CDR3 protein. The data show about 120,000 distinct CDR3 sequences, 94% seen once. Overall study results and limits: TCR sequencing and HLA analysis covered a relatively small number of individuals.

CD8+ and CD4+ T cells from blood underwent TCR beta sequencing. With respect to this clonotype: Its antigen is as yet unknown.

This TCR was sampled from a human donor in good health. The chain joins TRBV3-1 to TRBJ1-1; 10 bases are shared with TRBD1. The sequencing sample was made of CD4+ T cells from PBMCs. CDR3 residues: CASSQGQGYTEAFF. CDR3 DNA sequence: TGTGCCAGCAGCCAGGGACAGGGGTACACTGAAGCTTTCTTT.